This T cell receptor (beta chain) came from a study of cytomegalovirus exposure and HLA in healthy donors. Notes on the study in general: Immune exposure information comprised only CMV serostatus.

Both 60 Vbeta primers and 13 Jbeta primers went into the PCR. As handled by the study authors: Around 80 million unique TCR beta chains, roughly 11 million of them shared, were counted by a later analysis. The assay was immunoSEQ multiplex PCR, and TCRdb's table has in-frame clones only and misses some. V, J and clone size are those of that table, while D and trimming were read from the DNA. Of 200,000 to 250,000 clones in the sample, around 80% are singletons; the top ten hold about 2.5%. To note about this clone: Its target is not known.

This CDR3 comprises 13 residues. The junction had 8 bases not matched to a gene; V was cut back by 5 bases and J by 8 bases. Germline V lookup: CDR1 MNHEY, CDR2 SVGAGI. The sequenced material came from PBMCs. This chain joins TRBV6-5 and TRBJ1-2; TRBD1 aligns across 7 bases. This TCR derives from an older woman in good health and CMV-seropositive. The CDR3 nucleotides read TGTGCCAGCAGTGAAGGGACAGCCGCAGGCTACACCTTC. Translated: CASSEGTAAGYTF.